Listed below are T cell receptor beta chains from one sample, sequenced in a study of response to subunit inactivated influenza vaccine. TCRdb called the RT-PCR reads again in MiXCR, with one record for every CDR3 protein. This table holds more than 450,000 distinct CDR3 sequences, approximately 10% found once. Specimen: PBMCs from blood, collected on the day of vaccination. Receptors were obtained from a man aged 45-65 years who received an inactivated influenza vaccine. Both conserved end residues are part of each CDR3. D genes are given only for firm matches. Clone size is not always given. Where it is, it says once, few, many or a class for expanded clones.

TRBJ2-6 | TRBD1 | TRBV4-2 | . | TGTGCCAGCAGCCCGGAACAGGGGGCCAGCTCTGGGGCCAACGTCCTGACTTTC | CASSPEQGASSGANVLTF
TRBJ2-7 | TRBD1 | TRBV5-1 | many | TGCGCCAGCAGCCATGACAGGGCCTACGAGCAGTACTTC | CASSHDRAYEQYF
TRBJ2-1 | TRBD2 | TRBV20-1 | few | TGCAGTGCTAGATCAACACTGGGACTAGCATCCTACAATGAGCAGTTCTTC | CSARSTLGLASYNEQFF
TRBJ2-1 | TRBD2 | TRBV25-1 | many | TGTGCCAGCAGTGAAACCCATAGCGGGTACTACAATGAGCAGTTCTTC | CASSETHSGYYNEQFF
TRBJ2-1 | TRBD2 | TRBV25-1 | . | TGTGCCAGCAGTGCCACTAGCGGGAGGGGCTCCTACAATAAGCAGTTCTTC | CASSATSGRGSYNKQFF
TRBJ2-7 | TRBD2 | TRBV7-2 | many | TGTGCCAGCAGTTCGACTAGCGGGGGATACGAGCAGTACTTC | CASSSTSGGYEQYF
TRBJ1-4 | . | TRBV29-1 | many | TGCAGCGTTGGAGGGGCACCGGATGAAAAACTGTTTTTT | CSVGGAPDEKLFF
TRBJ1-1 | . | TRBV28 | . | TGTGCCAGCAGTTTTCGGATGACCACTGAAGCTTTCTTT | CASSFRMTTEAFF
TRBJ2-1 | . | TRBV12-3/TRBV12-4 | . | TGTGCCAGCAGTTCCGGATGGAATGAGCAGTTCTTC | CASSSGWNEQFF
TRBJ1-5 | . | TRBV6-1 | few | TGTGCCAGCAGTCAGCAGGGTCAGGGACCCCAGCATTTT | CASSQQGQGPQHF
TRBJ2-5 | . | TRBV6-5 | . | TGTGCCAGCAGTTACTCCGGCCCCACCCCGGAGACCCAGTACTTC | CASSYSGPTPETQYF
TRBJ2-1 | . | TRBV7-9 | . | TGTGCCAGCACCACCCAGGGCGCCTACAATGAGCAGTTCTTC | CASTTQGAYNEQFF
TRBJ2-7 | . | TRBV28 | many | TGTGCCAGCAGTTTTCCCCCACAGACTCGGAGCTCCTACGAGCAGTACTTC | CASSFPPQTRSSYEQYF
TRBJ2-3 | . | TRBV14 | few | TGTGCCAGCAGCCCCAGGGTGAGAGATACGCAGTATTTT | CASSPRVRDTQYF
TRBJ2-5 | . | TRBV20-1 | few | TGCAGTGCCAGTCCCGACGGCAGGGAGACCCAGTACTTC | CSASPDGRETQYF
TRBJ2-7 | TRBD2 | TRBV14 | few | TGTGCCAGCGCCTCGAGGTGGGGCGGGAGGGCCGAGCAGTACTTC | CASASRWGGRAEQYF
TRBJ2-1 | . | TRBV30 | . | TGTGCCTGGATGGGGTACCATGAGCAGTTCTTC | CAWMGYHEQFF
TRBJ2-5 | . | TRBV15 | . | TGTGCCACCAGCAGAGATAACGGGAATTGGGAGACCCAGTACTTC | CATSRDNGNWETQYF
TRBJ1-5 | . | TRBV27 | . | TGTGCCAGCAGTTCCATCCCAGGGAGGGACCGTCAGCCCCAGCATTTT | CASSSIPGRDRQPQHF
TRBJ2-3 | . | TRBV6-1 | . | TGTGCCAGCAGCCCACGACGGAAACCTAGCACAGATACGCAGTATTTT | CASSPRRKPSTDTQYF
TRBJ2-3 | TRBD1 | TRBV30 | . | TGTGCCTGGAGACTCCTGGGACAGGCTGGAGATACGCAGTATTTT | CAWRLLGQAGDTQYF
TRBJ2-1 | TRBD2 | TRBV6-2/TRBV6-3 | . | TGTGCCAGCAGCCTTACGACTAGCGGGGATGGAATCGGGGGCAATGAGCAGTTCTTC | CASSLTTSGDGIGGNEQFF
TRBJ2-7 | . | TRBV24-1 | many | TGTGCCACCAGTGATTGTGGACAGTTCTACGAGCAGTACTTC | CATSDCGQFYEQYF
TRBJ2-1 | TRBD2 | TRBV2 | few | TGTGCCAGTTCAGAACGGGGACTAGTTATAACGGGTGAGCAGTTCTTC | CASSERGLVITGEQFF